The 16 T cell receptor beta chains below all came from one sample that was sequenced in a study of T cell changes during pregnancy in multiple sclerosis. Method: immunoSEQ multiplex PCR; TCRdb's copy keeps in-frame clones and lacks some. The sample carries approximately 90,000 clones, roughly 92% recorded once. This material consisted of peripheral blood, taken after pregnancy. These receptors were collected from a female donor with multiple sclerosis, enrolled in a pregnancy study.

This clone was seen a single time. This chain joins TRBV7-9 and TRBJ1-2; a possible D gene is TRBD1 (6 bases). The V gene lost 4 bases and the J gene lost 6 bases, with 12 bases spanning the gap. There are 13 residues in the CDR3. Germline values: CDR1 SEHNR, CDR2 FQNEAQ (reference sequence). The chain's CDR3 is CASSSDGQNGYTF. CDR3 bases: TGTGCCAGCAGCTCAGACGGACAGAATGGCTACACCTTC.

The rearrangement uses TRBV11-3 and TRBJ2-5; TRBD2 matches at 8 bases. This CDR3 has 16 residues. V gave up 3 bases and J gave up 2 bases; unmatched junction bases: 8. Per germline, CDR1 SGHNT and CDR2 YENEEA. The CDR3 region is CASSFYQAGAQETQYF. DNA of the CDR3: TGTGCCAGCAGCTTTTACCAAGCGGGGGCACAAGAGACCCAGTACTTC.

CDR3 loop: CASSLSTRGDTGELFF. The DNA of the CDR3 is TGTGCCAGCAGTTTATCGACCCGGGGAGACACCGGGGAGCTGTTTTTT. The chain is built from TRBV27 and TRBJ2-2, with a possible D match to TRBD2 (5 bases). Trimming removed 0 bases from V and 3 bases from J, with 11 bases in between. CDR1 and CDR2 (germline): MNHEY, SMNVEV (reference sequence). The CDR3 has 16 residues.

V and J are TRBV10-3 and TRBJ2-7, with D unresolved. The CDR3 totals 11 residues. Germline V gives CDR1 ENHRY, CDR2 SYGVKD. Trimming shortened V by 4 bases and J by 3 bases, and 4 bases separated the two germline ends. The CDR3 DNA reads as TGTGCCATCAGTGGTCTCTACGAGCAGTACTTC. This encodes CAISGLYEQYF.

The chain has TRBV21-1 and TRBJ1-2; the D call of TRBD1 is as the table states it, not checked on the DNA. TRBV21-1 is an annotated pseudogene. This CDR3 spans 13 amino acids. The CDR3 sequence: CAWARGRFYGYTF. The CDR3 DNA reads TGTGCCTGGGCTAGGGGGCGTTTCTATGGCTACACCTTC.

The genes are TRBV2 and TRBJ2-2; TRBD2 might be the D (5 bases). In germline, CDR1 is SNHLY, CDR2 FYNNEI. The CDR3 contains 13 residues. With 6 bases removed from V and 5 bases from J, the gap between germline ends came to 10 bases. CDR3: CASSPSGTGELFF. CDR3 nucleotides: TGTGCCAGCAGCCCGTCGGGAACCGGGGAGCTGTTTTTT.

This rearrangement joins TRBV5-1 to TRBJ2-5; TRBD1 matches 10 bases. The CDR3 runs to 15 residues. Looked up from germline, CDR1 is SGHRS and CDR2 is YFSETQ. Germline trimming cut 2 bases from V and 4 bases from J; bases unmatched to any gene: 5. CDR3 loop: CASSLGTGDAETQYF. The CDR3 bases are TGCGCCAGCAGCTTAGGGACAGGGGATGCAGAGACCCAGTACTTC.

The rearrangement links TRBV9 to TRBJ1-6, with D maybe TRBD1 (6 bases). V was pared by 4 bases and J by 7 bases, with 15 bases between. The germline V gene has CDR1 SGDLS and CDR2 YYNGEE. This CDR3 has 15 residues. Here the CDR3 reads CASSPEGGINSPLHF. The CDR3 DNA follows: TGTGCCAGCAGCCCCGAGGGGGGGATCAATTCACCCCTCCACTTT.

CDR3 sequence reads: CASSLQGGPETQYF. The DNA of the CDR3 is TGTGCCAGCAGCTTGCAGGGGGGCCCGGAGACCCAGTACTTC. The V and J genes are TRBV5-4 and TRBJ2-5, with D possibly matching TRBD1 (7 bases). V lost 1 base, J lost 5 bases, and 12 bases lay in between. Germline V gives CDR1 SGHNT, CDR2 YYREEE (reference sequence). The CDR3 consists of 14 residues.

This chain connects TRBV28 to TRBJ2-5, with 7 bases fitting TRBD2. The CDR3 length is 20 residues. The germline V gene has CDR1 MDHEN and CDR2 SYDVKM. V gave up 1 base and J gave up 7 bases; unmatched junction bases: 24. The CDR3, as DNA: TGTGCCAGCAGTTTATTTTCCTCCATAAAGTCGCGGGGACTATCGGGGACCCAGTACTTC. Translation gives CASSLFSSIKSRGLSGTQYF.

J is TRBJ1-2 and V is TRBV7-2, with 9 positions matching TRBD1. Trimming removed 5 bases from V and 5 bases from J; junction bases left unmatched: 9. The CDR3 spans 15 residues. Per germline, CDR1 SGHTA and CDR2 FQGNSA. In DNA form, the CDR3 reads TGTGCCAGCAGCCTGGGACAGGGCTCCATATATGGCTACACCTTC. Protein product: CASSLGQGSIYGYTF.

V and J are TRBV6-5 and TRBJ1-1; no clear D. Between the trimmed V and J ends, which lost 6 bases and 4 bases, there was a span of 12 bases. The CDR3 has 13 residues. The germline V gene has CDR1 MNHEY and CDR2 SVGAGI. CDR3: CASSSGPGTEAFF. The CDR3 DNA is TGTGCCAGCAGCTCGGGTCCGGGCACTGAAGCTTTCTTT.

The rearrangement links TRBV14 to TRBJ2-2; 7 nucleotides agree with TRBD2. V dropped 1 base and J dropped 6; count of bases not matched to a gene: 5. Germline-derived CDR1 and CDR2 are SGHDN and FVKESK. The CDR3 has 15 residues. The chain's CDR3 is CASSQVVGRAGELFF. CDR3 nucleotide sequence: TGTGCCAGCAGCCAAGTTGTAGGGAGGGCCGGGGAGCTGTTTTTT.

The chain couples TRBV4-1 to TRBJ1-4, with no clear D. Germline CDR1 is MGHRA and CDR2 is YSYEKL. The CDR3 length is 14 residues. Trimming stripped 0 bases from V and 10 bases from J, with 12 bases between. CDR3 amino acids: CASSQDTASGKLFF. DNA of the CDR3: TGCGCCAGCAGCCAAGACACCGCGAGCGGAAAACTGTTTTTT.

The V gene is TRBV18, the J gene TRBJ1-5; 10 nucleotides match TRBD1. The germline V gene encodes CDR1 KGHSH and CDR2 LQKENI. This CDR3 has 15 residues. The V segment lost 5 bases and the J segment 5 bases; nucleotides outside the gene matches: 6. The CDR3 DNA sequence: TGTGCCAGCTCAAAAACAGGGACAGGGGATCAGCCCCAGCATTTT. Translating it yields CASSKTGTGDQPQHF.

This chain connects TRBV7-2 to TRBJ2-5; 13 nucleotides align to TRBD2. V was clipped by 6 bases and J by 5 bases; unmatched bases: 9. CDR1 SGHTA and CDR2 FQGNSA come from the germline V gene. The CDR3 runs to 16 residues. The CDR3 DNA sequence: TGTGCCAGCAGTCGATGGACTAGCGGGAGCTTGGAGACCCAGTACTTC. The encoded protein is CASSRWTSGSLETQYF.